This record concerns one T cell receptor beta chain sequence. Its antigen is undetermined. The record originates from a study of chemoradiotherapy in HPV16-positive cancers. Study-wide results and limits: HPV-specific T cells were functionally defined from only two HPV16-positive patients.

TCRdb keeps only in-frame clones here, not all; method: immunoSEQ multiplex PCR. The sample carries around 23,000 clones, around 90% recorded once. Deletions cut 6 bases from V and 8 bases from J, with 17 bases between. CDR3 length: 15 residues. The germline gives CDR1 MNHNS, CDR2 SASEGT. The chain links TRBV6-1 to TRBJ1-6; D not resolved. Specimen: blood, collected from a patient who underwent chemoradiotherapy. This receptor was identified in a human donor with HPV-associated anogenital cancer. For the CDR3, the DNA is TGTGCCAGCAGACCACCTGGTTTTGGGTATTCACCCCTCCACTTT. Translation gives CASRPPGFGYSPLHF.